Here is one T cell receptor (beta chain) with its context. Its antigen is still unknown. The CDR3 runs 14 residues. V was shortened by 0 bases and J by 7 bases, with 15 bases between the two germline ends. Germline V CDR1 and CDR2: GTSNPN, SVGIG (reference sequence). Treatment indicated: oral pan-JAK inhibitor, 5-10 mg twice daily. Lesional scalp punch biopsies and peripheral blood came from alopecia areata patients. cDNA prepared by RNA extraction and subsequent reverse transcription served as the template for sequencing. The data were produced by immunoSEQ multiplex PCR, yet TCRdb's version contains in-frame clones alone and is incomplete. Found here are over 250,000 clones, over 45% of them singletons; the top ten hold around 0.92%. This sample is part of a study of CD8+ T cells in alopecia areata. Looking at the study overall: Patients received oral tofacitinib, 5 to 10 mg twice daily, for moderate-to-severe alopecia areata. Severity scores in treated patients reflected the percentage of scalp affected. Findings and limits, study-wide: An increase in clonality over normal scalp was evident in lesional scalp, especially alopecia totalis/universalis.

This sequence originates from a human donor with alopecia areata. The V gene is TRBV30, the J gene TRBJ1-1, with a tentative D call TRBD1 (6 bases). The sequences come from CD4+ T cells sorted from blood, collected at roughly week 53, from a patient treated with tofacitinib. The CDR3 nucleotides read TGTGCCTGGAGTGTACCCTTCCGCAGGGGTGAAGCTTTCTTT. Encoded protein: CAWSVPFRRGEAFF.